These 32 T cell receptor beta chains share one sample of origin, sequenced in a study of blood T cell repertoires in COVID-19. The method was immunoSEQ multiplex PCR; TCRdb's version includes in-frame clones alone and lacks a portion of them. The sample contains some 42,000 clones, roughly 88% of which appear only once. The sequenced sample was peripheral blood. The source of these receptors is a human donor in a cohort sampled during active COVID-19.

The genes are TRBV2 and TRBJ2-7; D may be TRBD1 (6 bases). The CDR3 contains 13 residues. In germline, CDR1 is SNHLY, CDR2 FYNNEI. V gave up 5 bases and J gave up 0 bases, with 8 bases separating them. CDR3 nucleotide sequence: TGTGCCAGCAGTACAGGGCTCTCCTACGAGCAGTACTTC. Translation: CASSTGLSYEQYF.

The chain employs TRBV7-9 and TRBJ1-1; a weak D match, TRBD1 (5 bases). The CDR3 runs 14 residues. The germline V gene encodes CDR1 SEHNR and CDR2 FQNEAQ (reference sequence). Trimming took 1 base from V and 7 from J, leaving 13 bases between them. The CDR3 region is CASSLDQGGNEAFF. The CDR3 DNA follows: TGTGCCAGCAGCTTAGATCAGGGTGGGAATGAAGCTTTCTTT.

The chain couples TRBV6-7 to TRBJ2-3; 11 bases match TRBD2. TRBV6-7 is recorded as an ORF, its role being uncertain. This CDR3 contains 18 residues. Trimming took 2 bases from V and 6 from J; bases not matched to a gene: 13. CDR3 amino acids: CASSYPGSSGGHPDTQYF. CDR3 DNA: TGTGCCAGCAGTTACCCCGGGTCTAGCGGGGGGCACCCCGATACGCAGTATTTT.

Here the CDR3 DNA reads TGTGCCAGCGTACAGGTTCAGAGCACTGAAGCTTTCTTT. Translating it yields CASVQVQSTEAFF. The chain uses TRBV6-5 and TRBJ1-1; tentative D call: TRBD1 (5 bases). V shed 8 bases and J shed 4 bases, with 14 bases lying between them. Germline lookup yields CDR1 MNHEY and CDR2 SVGAGI. The CDR3 is made up of 13 amino acids.

Here the CDR3 DNA reads TGTGCCAGCAGTTTGCTGACAGGGGAGGGTTCACCCCTCCACTTT. Encoded protein: CASSLLTGEGSPLHF. The chain joins TRBV28 to TRBJ1-6; 8 bases line up with TRBD1. In germline, CDR1 is MDHEN, CDR2 SYDVKM. The CDR3 runs to 15 residues. The junction had 7 bases not matched to a gene; V was cut back by 3 bases and J by 9 bases.

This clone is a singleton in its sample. The CDR3 DNA is TGTGCCGGGGGCCAGGGGAGCGAGCAGTACTTC. Residues: CAGGQGSEQYF. V gene TRBV2 combines with J gene TRBJ2-7, with D perhaps matching TRBD1 (6 bases). The CDR3 length is 11 residues. Germline-derived CDR1 and CDR2 are SNHLY and FYNNEI. The V end was cut by 11 bases, the J end by 6 bases, with 14 bases between.

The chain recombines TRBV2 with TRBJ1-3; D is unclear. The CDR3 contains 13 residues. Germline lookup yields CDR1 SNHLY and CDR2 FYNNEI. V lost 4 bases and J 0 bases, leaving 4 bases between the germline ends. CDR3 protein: CASSVLSGNTIYF. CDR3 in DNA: TGTGCCAGCAGTGTACTCTCTGGAAACACCATATATTTT.

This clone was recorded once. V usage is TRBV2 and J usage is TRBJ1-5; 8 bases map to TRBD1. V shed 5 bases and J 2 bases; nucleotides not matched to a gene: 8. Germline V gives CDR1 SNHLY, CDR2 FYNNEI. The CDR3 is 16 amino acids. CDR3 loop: CASSLQGARGNQPQHF. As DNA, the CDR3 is TGTGCCAGCAGTCTTCAGGGGGCGCGAGGCAATCAGCCCCAGCATTTT.

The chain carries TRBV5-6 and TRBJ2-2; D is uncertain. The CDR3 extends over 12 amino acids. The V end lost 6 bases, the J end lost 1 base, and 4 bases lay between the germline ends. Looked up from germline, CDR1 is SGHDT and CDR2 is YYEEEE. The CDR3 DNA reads TGTGCCAGCACCCGGAACACCGGGGAGCTGTTTTTT. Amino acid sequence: CASTRNTGELFF.

This chain's CDR3 is CASSETGLREAFF. In DNA, the CDR3 is TGTGCCAGCAGTGAGACAGGGTTGCGCGAAGCTTTCTTT. The rearrangement joins TRBV28 to TRBJ1-1; 7 nucleotides line up with TRBD1. Trimming removed 5 bases from V and 8 bases from J; junction bases left unmatched: 8. Germline V gives CDR1 MDHEN, CDR2 SYDVKM. The CDR3 loop spans 13 amino acids.

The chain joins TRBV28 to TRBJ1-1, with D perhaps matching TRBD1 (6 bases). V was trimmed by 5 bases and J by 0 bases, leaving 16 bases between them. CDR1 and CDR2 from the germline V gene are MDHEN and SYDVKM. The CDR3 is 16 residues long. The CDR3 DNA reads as TGTGCCAGCAGTCCCAAGGGGGGGGTAATGAACACTGAAGCTTTCTTT. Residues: CASSPKGGVMNTEAFF.

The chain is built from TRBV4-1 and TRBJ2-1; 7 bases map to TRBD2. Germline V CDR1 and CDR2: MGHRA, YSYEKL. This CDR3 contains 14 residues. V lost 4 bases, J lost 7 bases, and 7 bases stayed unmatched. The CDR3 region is CASSPGGRENEQFF. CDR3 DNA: TGCGCCAGCAGCCCCGGGGGGAGGGAGAATGAGCAGTTCTTC.

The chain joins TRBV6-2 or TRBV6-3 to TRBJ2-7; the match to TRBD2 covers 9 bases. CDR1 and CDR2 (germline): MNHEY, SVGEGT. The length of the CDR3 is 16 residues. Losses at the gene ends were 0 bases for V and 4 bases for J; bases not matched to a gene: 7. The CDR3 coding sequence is TGTGCCAGCAGTTACTCGACGTTGCGGGGGGGGTACGAGCAGTACTTC. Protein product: CASSYSTLRGGYEQYF.

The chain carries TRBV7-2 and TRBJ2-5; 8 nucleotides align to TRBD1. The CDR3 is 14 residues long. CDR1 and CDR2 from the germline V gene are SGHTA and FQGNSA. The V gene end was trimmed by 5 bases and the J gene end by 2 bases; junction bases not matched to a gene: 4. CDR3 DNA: TGTGCCAGCAGCCCCAACAGGGGGCAAGAGACCCAGTACTTC. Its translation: CASSPNRGQETQYF.

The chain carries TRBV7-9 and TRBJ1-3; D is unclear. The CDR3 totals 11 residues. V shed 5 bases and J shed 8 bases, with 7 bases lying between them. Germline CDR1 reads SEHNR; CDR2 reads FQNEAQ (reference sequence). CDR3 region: CASSPQDTIYF. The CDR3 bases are TGTGCCAGCAGCCCCCAGGACACCATATATTTT.

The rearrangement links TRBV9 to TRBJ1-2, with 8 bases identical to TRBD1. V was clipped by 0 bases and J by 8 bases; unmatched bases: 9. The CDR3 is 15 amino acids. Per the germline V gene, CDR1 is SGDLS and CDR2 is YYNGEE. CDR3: CASSVDPGGFGGYTF. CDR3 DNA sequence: TGTGCCAGCAGCGTAGACCCAGGGGGCTTTGGAGGCTACACCTTC.

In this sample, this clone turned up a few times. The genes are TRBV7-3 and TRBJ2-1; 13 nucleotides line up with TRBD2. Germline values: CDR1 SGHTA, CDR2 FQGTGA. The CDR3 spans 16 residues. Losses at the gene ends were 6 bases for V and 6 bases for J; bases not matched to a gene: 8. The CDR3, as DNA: TGTGCCAGCAGGAGACTAGCGGGGGGCCAGGTCAATGAGCAGTTCTTC. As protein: CASRRLAGGQVNEQFF.

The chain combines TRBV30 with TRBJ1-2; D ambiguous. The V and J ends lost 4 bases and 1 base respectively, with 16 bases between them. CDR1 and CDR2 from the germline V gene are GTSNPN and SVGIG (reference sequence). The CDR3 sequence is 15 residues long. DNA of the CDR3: TGTGCCTGGATCCCCCCCGGGAGGGTTAACTATGGCTACACCTTC. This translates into CAWIPPGRVNYGYTF.

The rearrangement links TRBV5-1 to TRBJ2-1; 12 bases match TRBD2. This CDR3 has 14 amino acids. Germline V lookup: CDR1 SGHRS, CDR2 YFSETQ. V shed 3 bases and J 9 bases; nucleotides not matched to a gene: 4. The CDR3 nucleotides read TGCGCCAGCAGCTGGACTAGCGGGGCTGGTGAGCAGTTCTTC. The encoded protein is CASSWTSGAGEQFF.

CDR3 region: CASSVRSRGDSPLHF. CDR3 DNA: TGTGCCAGCAGCGTACGGTCCCGCGGGGATTCACCCCTCCACTTT. The chain recombines TRBV9 with TRBJ1-6; D gene ambiguous. Trimming removed 1 base from V and 8 bases from J, with 13 bases in between. Per the germline V gene, CDR1 is SGDLS and CDR2 is YYNGEE. This CDR3 region has 15 residues.

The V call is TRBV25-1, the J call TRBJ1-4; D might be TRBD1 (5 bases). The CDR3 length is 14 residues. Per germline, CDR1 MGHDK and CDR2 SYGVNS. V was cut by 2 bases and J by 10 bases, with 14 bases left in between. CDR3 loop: CASSEAVGGGKLFF. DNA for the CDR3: TGTGCCAGCAGTGAAGCCGTCGGGGGGGGAAAACTGTTTTTT.

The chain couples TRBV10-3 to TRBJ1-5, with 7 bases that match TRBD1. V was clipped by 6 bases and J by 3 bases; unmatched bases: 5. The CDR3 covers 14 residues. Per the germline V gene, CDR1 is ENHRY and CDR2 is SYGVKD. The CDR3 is CAISRDSPNQPQHF. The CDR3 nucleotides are TGTGCCATCAGCCGGGACAGTCCCAATCAGCCCCAGCATTTT.

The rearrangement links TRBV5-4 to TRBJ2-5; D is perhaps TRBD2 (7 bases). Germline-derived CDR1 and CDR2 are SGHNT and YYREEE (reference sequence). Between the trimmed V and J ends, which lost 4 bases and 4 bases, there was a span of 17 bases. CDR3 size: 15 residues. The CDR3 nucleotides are TGTGCCAGCAGCCGGCCAGCGGGGACACCAGAGACCCAGTACTTC. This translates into CASSRPAGTPETQYF.

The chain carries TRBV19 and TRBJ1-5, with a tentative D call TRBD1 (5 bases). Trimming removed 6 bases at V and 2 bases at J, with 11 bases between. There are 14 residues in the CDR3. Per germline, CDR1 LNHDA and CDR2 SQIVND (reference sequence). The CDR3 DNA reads TGTGCCAGTAGAGTGGGGCAGGGCAATCAGCCCCAGCATTTT. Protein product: CASRVGQGNQPQHF.

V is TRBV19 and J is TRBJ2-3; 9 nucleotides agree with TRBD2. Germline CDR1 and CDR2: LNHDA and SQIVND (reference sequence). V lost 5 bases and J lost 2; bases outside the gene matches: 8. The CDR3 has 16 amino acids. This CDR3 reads CASSRASGAFTDTQYF. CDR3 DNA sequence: TGTGCCAGTAGTCGGGCTAGCGGGGCCTTCACAGATACGCAGTATTTT.

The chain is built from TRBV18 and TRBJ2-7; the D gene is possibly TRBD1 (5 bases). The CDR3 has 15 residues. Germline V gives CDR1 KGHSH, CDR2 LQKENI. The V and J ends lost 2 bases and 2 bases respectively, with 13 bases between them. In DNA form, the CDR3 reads TGTGCCAGCTCACCAGGTCCAGGGAACCCCTACGAGCAGTACTTC. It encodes CASSPGPGNPYEQYF.

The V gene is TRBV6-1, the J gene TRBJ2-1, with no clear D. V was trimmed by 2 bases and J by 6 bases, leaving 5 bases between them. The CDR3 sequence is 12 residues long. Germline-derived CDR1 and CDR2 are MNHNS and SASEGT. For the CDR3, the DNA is TGTGCCAGCAGTGAATTCAGCAATGAGCAGTTCTTC. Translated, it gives CASSEFSNEQFF.

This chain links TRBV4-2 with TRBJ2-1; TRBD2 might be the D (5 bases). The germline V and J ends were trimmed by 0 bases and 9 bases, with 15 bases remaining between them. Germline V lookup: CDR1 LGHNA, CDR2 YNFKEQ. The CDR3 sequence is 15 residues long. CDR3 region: CASSQELTGVREQFF. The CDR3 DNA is TGTGCCAGCAGCCAAGAACTAACCGGGGTTCGTGAGCAGTTCTTC.

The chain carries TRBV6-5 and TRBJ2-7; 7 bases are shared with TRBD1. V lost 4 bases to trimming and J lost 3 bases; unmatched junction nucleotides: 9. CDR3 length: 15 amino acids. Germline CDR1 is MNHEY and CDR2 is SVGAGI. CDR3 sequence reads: CASSSPTGKRYEQYF. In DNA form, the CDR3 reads TGTGCCAGCAGTTCGCCGACAGGGAAACGCTACGAGCAGTACTTC.

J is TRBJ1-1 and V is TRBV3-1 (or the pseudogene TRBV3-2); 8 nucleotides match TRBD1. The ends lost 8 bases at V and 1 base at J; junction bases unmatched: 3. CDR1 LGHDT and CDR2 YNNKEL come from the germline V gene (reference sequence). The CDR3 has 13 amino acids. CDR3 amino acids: CASAGQGNTEAFF. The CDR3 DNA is TGTGCCAGCGCCGGACAGGGGAACACTGAAGCTTTCTTT.

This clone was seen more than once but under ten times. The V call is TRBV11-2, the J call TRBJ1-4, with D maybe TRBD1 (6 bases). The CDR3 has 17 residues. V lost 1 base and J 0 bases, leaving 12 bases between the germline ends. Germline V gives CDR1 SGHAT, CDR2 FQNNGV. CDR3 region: CASSLGRGWATNEKLFF. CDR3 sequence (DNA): TGTGCCAGCAGCTTAGGCAGGGGCTGGGCAACTAATGAAAAACTGTTTTTT.

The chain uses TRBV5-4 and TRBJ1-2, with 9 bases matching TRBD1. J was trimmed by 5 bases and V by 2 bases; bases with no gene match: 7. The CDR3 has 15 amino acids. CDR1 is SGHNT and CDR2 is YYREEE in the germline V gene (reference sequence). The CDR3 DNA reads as TGTGCCAGCAGCTTATCTACAGGGGGCGCATATGGCTACACCTTC. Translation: CASSLSTGGAYGYTF.